This passage covers 18 T cell receptor beta chains from one sample sequenced in a study of blood T cell repertoires in COVID-19. Clones were sequenced by immunoSEQ multiplex PCR, and TCRdb holds only the in-frame ones, with some missing. The repertoire consists of roughly 250,000 clones, with 88% occurring once and the leading ten covering 0.95% to 1.5%. Source material: PBMCs or T cells enriched from blood (not recorded which). The source of these receptors is a woman aged 40 to 50 with acute COVID-19.

J is TRBJ2-7 and V is TRBV30, with D possibly matching TRBD2 (6 bases). Trimming took 3 bases from V and 0 from J, leaving 18 bases between them. CDR1 and CDR2 from the germline V gene are GTSNPN and SVGIG (reference sequence). The CDR3 loop spans 16 amino acids. The CDR3, as DNA: TGTGCCTGGAGCTTACTCGGCCGGAGGGGCTCCTACGAGCAGTACTTC. The encoded protein is CAWSLLGRRGSYEQYF. Filled out from reference TRBV30 and TRBJ2-7, the complete variable domain reads SQTIHQWPATLVQPVGSPLSLECTVEGTSNPNLYWYRQAAGRGLQLLFYSVGIGQISSEVPQNLSASRPQDRQFILSSKKLLLSDSGFYLCAWSLLGRRGSYEQYFGPGTRLTVT.

The chain uses TRBV14 and TRBJ2-1; D perhaps matches TRBD2 (6 bases). Germline CDR1 and CDR2: SGHDN and FVKESK. Trimming took off 3 bases at V and 4 bases at J, with 13 bases between the two ends. The CDR3 length is 15 residues. The chain's CDR3 is CASSHRTGVYNEQFF. In nucleotides, the CDR3 is TGTGCCAGCAGCCATCGTACGGGGGTATACAATGAGCAGTTCTTC.

The chain links TRBV11-1 to TRBJ1-2; 9 nucleotides match TRBD1. V lost 4 bases, J lost 1 base, and 4 bases stayed unmatched. CDR3 length: 15 amino acids. Germline V gives CDR1 SGHAT, CDR2 FQDESV (reference sequence). As DNA, the CDR3 is TGTGCCAGCAGCTCGCCGGGACAGGGTAACTATGGCTACACCTTC. Amino acids: CASSSPGQGNYGYTF.

The chain is built from TRBV27 and TRBJ2-2; D may be TRBD2 (5 bases). V shed 8 bases and J shed 3 bases, with 13 bases lying between them. Germline values: CDR1 MNHEY, CDR2 SMNVEV (reference sequence). The CDR3 sequence is 14 residues long. The CDR3: CASRGRLYTGELFF. The CDR3, as DNA: TGTGCCAGCCGAGGGCGACTTTACACCGGGGAGCTGTTTTTT.

The sample holds one count of this clone. The chain carries TRBV19 and TRBJ1-4; D is ambiguous. Trimming shortened V by 2 bases and J by 7 bases, and 14 bases separated the two germline ends. This CDR3 is 15 amino acids long. From germline, CDR1 is LNHDA and CDR2 SQIVND (reference sequence). The CDR3 DNA reads as TGTGCCAGTAGTATAACCCCGGCCGGCGGTGAAAAACTGTTTTTT. Translated, it gives CASSITPAGGEKLFF.

This clone appeared once. J is TRBJ1-2 and V is TRBV28; the D is unclear. V was clipped by 6 bases and J by 0 bases, with 11 bases between them. The CDR3 runs to 14 residues. The germline V gene has CDR1 MDHEN and CDR2 SYDVKM. CDR3 in DNA: TGTGCCAGCAGGTATGCCGGTTCTAACTATGGCTACACCTTC. As protein: CASRYAGSNYGYTF.

The chain combines TRBV7-9 with TRBJ1-3, with no clear D. Per the germline V gene, CDR1 is SEHNR and CDR2 is FQNEAQ (reference sequence). The CDR3 has 14 residues. Trimming took 5 bases from V and 1 from J, leaving 9 bases between them. The CDR3 DNA reads as TGTGCCAGCAGCCAGACAACTTCTGGAAACACCATATATTTT. Encoded protein: CASSQTTSGNTIYF.

This chain links TRBV30 with TRBJ1-5; 9 bases match TRBD1. Germline V gene lookup returns CDR1 GTSNPN and CDR2 SVGIG (reference sequence). Trimming cost V 3 bases and J 7 bases; bases outside gene matches: 4. CDR3 size: 13 residues. This CDR3 reads CAWSGQGRQPQHF. The CDR3 DNA sequence: TGTGCCTGGAGCGGACAGGGGAGGCAGCCCCAGCATTTT.

This sequence joins TRBV5-1 and TRBJ1-5, with TRBD1 matching 9 bases. The V and J ends lost 4 bases and 4 bases, in that order; junction bases with no gene match: 3. This CDR3 spans 14 amino acids. The germline gives CDR1 SGHRS, CDR2 YFSETQ. The CDR3 DNA reads as TGCGCCAGCAGCGTAGGACAGGGGAATCAGCCCCAGCATTTT. Translated: CASSVGQGNQPQHF.

V gene TRBV9 combines with J gene TRBJ2-7, with TRBD2 matching over 9 bases. The CDR3 runs to 15 residues. Germline assignment: CDR1 SGDLS and CDR2 YYNGEE. Trimming at V came to 0 bases and at J to 5 bases, leaving 6 bases not matched to a gene. The CDR3 DNA follows: TGTGCCAGCAGCGTAGTAGCGGGAGAATGGAACGAGCAGTACTTC. This gives the protein CASSVVAGEWNEQYF.

The chain is built from TRBV12-3 or TRBV12-4 and TRBJ2-7; tentative D call: TRBD2 (5 bases). The CDR3 sequence is 12 residues long. Trimming removed 5 bases from V and 4 bases from J, with 9 bases in between. The CDR3 DNA follows: TGTGCCAGCAGTCGGGGTTTATACGAGCAGTACTTC. It encodes CASSRGLYEQYF.

The chain couples TRBV9 to TRBJ2-4; weak D call: TRBD1 (6 bases). The CDR3 is 16 residues long. Germline V gene lookup returns CDR1 SGDLS and CDR2 YYNGEE. V lost 0 bases and J 8 bases, leaving 18 bases between the germline ends. The CDR3 here is CASSVGQGPPGDIQYF. Written as DNA, the CDR3 is TGTGCCAGCAGCGTAGGGCAGGGGCCCCCTGGGGACATTCAGTACTTC. Complete variable domain (other parts from reference TRBV9 and TRBJ2-4): DSGVTQTPKHLITATGQRVTLRCSPRSGDLSVYWYQQSLDQGLQFLIQYYNGEERAKGNILERFSAQQFPDLHSELNLSSLELGDSALYFCASSVGQGPPGDIQYFGAGTRLSVL.

This sequence joins TRBV2 and TRBJ1-6; no firm D call. The CDR3 has 15 residues. V was trimmed by 6 bases and J by 5 bases, leaving 14 bases between them. Germline values: CDR1 SNHLY, CDR2 FYNNEI. The CDR3 protein is CASRIAPDNNSPLHF. DNA of the CDR3: TGTGCCAGCAGAATAGCCCCAGATAATAATTCACCCCTCCACTTT.

The chain joins TRBV9 to TRBJ1-1; tentatively, D is TRBD1 (5 bases). V was clipped by 4 bases and J by 7 bases, with 17 bases between them. The CDR3 runs 14 residues. Germline-derived CDR1 and CDR2 are SGDLS and YYNGEE. The CDR3 loop reads CASSPSRGGVEAFF. CDR3 coding DNA: TGTGCCAGCAGCCCCTCCCGGGGGGGGGTTGAAGCTTTCTTT.

V is TRBV9 and J is TRBJ2-5; 11 bases agree with TRBD2. Per germline, CDR1 SGDLS and CDR2 YYNGEE. The CDR3 is 16 amino acids. V lost 2 bases, J lost 4 bases, and 7 bases stayed unmatched. The CDR3 here is CASSVGPSGRTETQYF. CDR3 nucleotide sequence: TGTGCCAGCAGCGTTGGCCCTAGCGGGAGGACAGAGACCCAGTACTTC.

This clone has more than one count but fewer than ten. The chain employs TRBV7-9 and TRBJ1-6; 7 positions agree with TRBD1. The trim removed 0 bases at V and 3 bases at J, leaving 2 bases unmatched. Germline V gene lookup returns CDR1 SEHNR and CDR2 FQNEAQ (reference sequence). The CDR3 extends over 16 amino acids. CDR3 DNA sequence: TGTGCCAGCAGCTTAGCGCGGGACAGCTATAATTCACCCCTCCACTTT. Its translation is CASSLARDSYNSPLHF. Full variable domain (missing parts from reference TRBV7-9 and TRBJ1-6): DTGVSQNPRHKITKRGQNVTFRCDPISEHNRLYWYRQTLGQGPEFLTYFQNEAQLEKSRLLSDRFSAERPKGSFSTLEIQRTEQGDSAMYLCASSLARDSYNSPLHFGNGTRLTVT.

The chain has TRBV7-9 and TRBJ1-2; tentative D call: TRBD1 (5 bases). Trimming removed 6 bases at V and 7 bases at J, with 18 bases between. Germline assignment: CDR1 SEHNR and CDR2 FQNEAQ (reference sequence). This CDR3 has 14 residues. Here the CDR3 reads CASSPVGDFRGYTF. CDR3 sequence (DNA): TGTGCCAGCAGTCCAGTTGGGGACTTTCGTGGCTACACCTTC.

The rearrangement joins TRBV5-1 to TRBJ2-1; D call uncertain. Trimming removed 1 base at V and 0 bases at J, with 8 bases between. CDR3 length equals 15 residues. CDR1 and CDR2 (germline): SGHRS, YFSETQ. The CDR3 nucleotides read TGCGCCAGCAGCTTGACCGCCAGCTCCTACAATGAGCAGTTCTTC. This codes for CASSLTASSYNEQFF. Combining the CDR3 with reference TRBV5-1 and TRBJ2-1 gives the whole variable domain KAGVTQTPRYLIKTRGQQVTLSCSPISGHRSVSWYQQTPGQGLQFLFEYFSETQRNKGNFPGRFSGRQFSNSRSEMNVSTLELGDSALYLCASSLTASSYNEQFFGPGTRLTVL.